This T cell receptor (beta chain) was obtained from a study of blood T cell repertoires in COVID-19 (TCRdb year 2020). Notes on the research overall: The collaborator samples originated in the United States, Italy and Spain and spanned the acute and convalescent phases of COVID-19. The repertoires were made available in a free public database intended to serve as a resource for research on the immune response to SARS-CoV-2. Subjects who had been exposed to COVID-19, were actively infected with it, or had recovered from it provided the deeply sampled blood TCRbeta repertoires that made up the dataset. The material from the prospective study consisted of cDNA or gDNA derived from T cells, B-cell-depleted T cells, or PBMCs. Samples came from the ongoing ImmuneRACE study (first 160 participants) plus 1,254 subjects from 6 global collaborators. Sample metadata almost always included a de-identified subject ID, COVID-19 status, age in years and sex. HLA class I and class II types, where available, came from metadata supplied by the sample provider rather than from assay-based typing.

The immunoSEQ Assay, a bias-controlled multiplex PCR, was used to amplify TCRbeta CDR3 regions from genomic DNA. Regarding the original processing steps: The number of nucleated cells in each sample was estimated from the amplification of reference gene primers within the assay. To quantify the absolute abundance of each unique TCRbeta CDR3 rearrangement, sequence reads were collapsed and filtered. For each sample, productive Simpson clonality was calculated as the square root of Simpson's diversity index over productive rearrangements. TCRdb took this table from immuneACCESS and kept in-frame rearrangements with V and J called. Such tables lack part of the clones; where checked against another copy, unresolved V genes explain under half of the gap, and the rest is unexplained. Clone size and the V and J calls come from that table; the DNA yielded D and trimming. This sample is represented by about 54,000 clones; 90% of them were singletons. About 8.6% of the sample rests with the top ten.

What the authors observed across the whole study: The amount of clinical and demographic metadata varied by source and participant and was provided uncurated.

The collaborating institutions used their own protocols to collect whole blood in K2EDTA tubes. For TCRbeta analysis, collaborator samples were shipped as frozen whole blood, as isolated PBMCs, or as DNA extracted from either sample type. The germline V gene yields MGHDK for CDR1 and SYGVNS for CDR2. The CDR3 holds 12 amino acids from the cysteine to the phenylalanine. Solely the CDR3 DNA is kept, with 36 bases framed from the first base. A distance of 10 bases separates the germline ends of V and J, which lose 6 bases and 8 bases respectively. This clone is deemed medium-sized (0.01 to 0.1%). The antigen it recognizes is unknown. Base qualities are not provided; no much larger clone lies one nucleotide away.

Sequencing input: peripheral blood. The V and J segments used are TRBV25-1 and TRBJ2-2; tentative D gene TRBD2, with 5 bases matching. This TCR derives from a woman aged 40 to 55 with active COVID-19. CDR3 protein: CASSLPGGELFF. The DNA sequence is given as TGTGCCAGCAGCCTGCCGGGGGGGGAGCTGTTTTTT.